The T cell receptor beta chain described here comes from a study of shared clonotypes between healthy human individuals. On the study more broadly: The study used three CD4 naive, three CD4 memory, two CD8 naive and one CD8 memory plate per donor. Study results and caveats: Generally, naive subsets came out with larger estimated richness than memory subsets. Sequencing depth was predicted to influence how clonotypes are shared among donors.

The germline CDR1 and CDR2 sequences are SQVTM and ANQGSEA. The CDR3 spans 12 residues. Deletions cut 4 bases from V and 9 bases from J, with 13 bases between. Deep-level assay runs were performed. Clones were sequenced by immunoSEQ multiplex PCR, and TCRdb holds only the in-frame ones, with some missing. The sample includes about 2.2 million clones, around 93% of them seen just once. Positively selected for CCR7, the CD45RO-negative cells used as naive CD8 cells excluded terminally differentiated effector memory CD45RA+ cells. To note about this clone: Its target is unknown.

V and J are TRBV29-1 and TRBJ1-3; no firm D call. The TCR originated in a young man in good health. Some clones in this sample may be carry-over from other donors' samples. The sample consisted of naive CD8+ T cells from PBMCs. CDR3 sequence reads: CSVVSVDGTIYF. DNA of the CDR3: TGCAGCGTTGTTTCCGTAGATGGCACCATATATTTT.